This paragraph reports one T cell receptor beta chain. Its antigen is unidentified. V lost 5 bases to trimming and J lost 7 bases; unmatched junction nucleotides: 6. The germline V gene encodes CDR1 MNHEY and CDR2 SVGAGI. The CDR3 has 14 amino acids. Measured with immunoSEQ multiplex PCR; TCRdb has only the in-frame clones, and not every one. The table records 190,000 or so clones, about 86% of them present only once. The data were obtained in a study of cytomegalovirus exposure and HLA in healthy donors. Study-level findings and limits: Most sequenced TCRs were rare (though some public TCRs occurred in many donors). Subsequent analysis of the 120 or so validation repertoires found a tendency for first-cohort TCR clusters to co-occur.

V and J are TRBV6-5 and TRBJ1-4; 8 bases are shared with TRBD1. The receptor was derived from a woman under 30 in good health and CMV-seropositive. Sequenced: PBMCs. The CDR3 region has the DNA TGTGCCAGCAGTCCTGACAGGGGTGGTGAAAAACTGTTTTTT. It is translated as CASSPDRGGEKLFF.